Given below is one T cell receptor beta chain in context. A single count supports this clone. The antigen this receptor binds is unknown. Base qualities are missing; no much larger clone stands one base away. This record belongs to a study of cytomegalovirus exposure and HLA in healthy donors (dated by TCRdb to about 2017). Broadly, across the study: An earlier analysis of 587 of the donors reported roughly 300 Gb of sequence data and 117 million unique TCR beta sequences obtained from 150 million to 200 million T cells. In addition to the first cohort of several hundred subjects, a separate validation cohort of 120 different subjects was used. Genome-wide SNP genotypes for about 65% of the 666 donors were used in a later genetic analysis, which treated that subset as a discovery cohort. Typing coverage varied by locus: roughly 629-640 donors for A, B, C, DRB1 and DQB1; more than 500 for DQA1; more than 600 for DPA1; about 450 for DPB1. The genetic ancestry cluster associated with self-reported Caucasian donors included 81% of the 350 to 500 genotyped donors. Every repertoire in the discovery cohort had been generated on one and the same sequencing platform. Because of strong linkage in the cohort, five DR-DQ haplotypes were treated as single units for association and clustering. In a later analysis, previously published TCR beta repertoires from 666 donors were re-analyzed and high-resolution HLA genotyping was added so that TCR occurrence patterns could be studied. The study aimed to test whether signatures of past pathogen exposure could be identified by cataloging public T cell receptors. To decide whether each TCR beta V gene segment behaved as functional or pseudogenic, an earlier analysis of some 580 of the donors relied on high-throughput TCR beta sequencing. Class I and class II HLA loci were covered by the typing at four-digit resolution. Among over 350 genotyped donors of the cohort, an average of about 240,000 unique TCR beta nucleotide sequences were sequenced per donor, roughly a sixth of them non-productive. Donor age, sex, ethnicity and CMV serostatus were compiled together with the repertoire data. The T cell repertoires of around 670 subjects were profiled by immunosequencing and related to cytomegalovirus serostatus. Roughly 300 gigabases of sequencing data and approximately 84 million unique TCR sequences were included in an early release covering roughly 600 HLA-typed donors. The later analysis used no new phenotypic data to find candidate immune exposures, relying instead on TCR beta sequences and their occurrence across donors. To predict cytomegalovirus infection status, the study brought together high-throughput TCR immunosequencing, statistical association of individual TCRs with disease status, and machine learning.

Library prep was done by the immunoSEQ multiplex PCR assay. The multiplex PCR relied on a mix of 60 forward primers for TCR Vbeta segments and 13 reverse primers for TCR Jbeta segments. A multiplex PCR assay on genomic DNA amplified the CDR3 region of rearranged TCR beta genes. The Illumina HiSeq System was used to sequence the amplified TCR beta libraries as 87-base-pair reads. The authors' pipeline ran thus. A later analysis tallied 75 million to 95 million unique TCR beta chains across the 666 repertoires, and about 10 million of those chains were shared by two or more donors. A nearest-neighbor algorithm error-corrected the raw reads and collapsed the reads into unique sequences, merging closely related sequences to remove PCR and sequencing errors. V, D and J gene segments were assigned by aligning CDR3 sequences to IMGT reference sequences. For a sequence to be retained, a match of at least six nucleotides to both a V gene segment and a J gene segment was required. Rearrangements were called productive when the CDR3 lacked stop codons and stayed in frame with V and J; all others were non-productive. CDR3 was defined according to IMGT convention as the region running from the second conserved V-encoded cysteine to the conserved J-encoded phenylalanine. In an earlier analysis of 550 to 650 of the donors, sequences lacking an unambiguous match to a single V gene segment were excluded. In an earlier analysis of 450 to 750 of the donors, a V segment was called functional when productive rearrangements were above 56.7%, and segregating when the standard deviation between donors exceeded 5%. A statistical classification framework was developed to diagnose cytomegalovirus status using the catalog of TCR beta chain sequences. In a later analysis, V and J genes were assigned by comparing TCR nucleotide sequences against IMGT/GENE-DB human TR gene sequences. The TCRdist pipeline was used in a later analysis to assign CDR3 sequences and most-parsimonious VDJ recombination scenarios. In a later analysis, each TCR beta chain was defined by its CDR3 amino acid sequence together with its V-gene family, and reads without a unique V-gene family were excluded. As a way to deal with suspected cross-contamination and a sequencing artifact, a later analysis dropped 450 to 600 nucleotide sequences that were highly shared and had low generation probability. In a later analysis, a clonal expansion index was calculated for each public chain from normalized within-repertoire ranks of inferred template counts. In a later analysis, generation probabilities were computed with a VDJ recombination model fitted to out-of-frame rearrangements, and the resulting probabilities were checked against IGoR. A later analysis scored TCR-TCR, TCR-HLA and TCR-CMV co-occurrence with hypergeometric tests, applying a repertoire-size bias correction to TCR pairs. In a later analysis, false discovery rates were estimated by permuting HLA or CMV assignments 20 times. A later analysis grouped co-occurring TCRs with DBSCAN, adding TCRdist sequence similarity when clustering within HLA-allele-positive subsets. Co-occurrence clustering excluded repertoires with fewer than 30,000 or more than 120,000 public chains, plus five with anomalous nucleotide sharing. In TCRdb, the immuneACCESS table is reduced to in-frame sequences with V and J assigned. These tables do not hold every clone; where another copy was compared, an unresolved V gene accounts for under half, and the others remain unexplained. V and J calls and clone size come straight from that table; D and trimming were deduced from the DNA. A total of fewer than 300,000 clones appear in this sample, about 80% of them only once. The top ten clonotypes cover about 0.3% of the sample.

Taken from the germline V gene, the CDR1 and CDR2 loops are SGHDN and FVKESK. The junction shows trimming of 3 bases on V and 6 bases on J, and the gene matches do not reach 4 bases of it. The CDR3 numbers 14 residues from cysteine through phenylalanine. Just CDR3 DNA is preserved here, 42 bases in frame from base 1. What the work shows at the level of the full study, not this receptor alone: V-gene and J-gene trimming of TCR beta chains was associated with a missense DCLRE1C variant in a later genetic analysis, and the association was replicated in an independent cohort. A later analysis found that most CMV-associated TCR beta chains appeared HLA-restricted, with HLA associations seemingly driven largely by CMV exposure. Only TCR beta chains were sequenced in this cohort, and the absence of alpha or paired-chain data limited detectable features. In an earlier analysis of 587 of the donors, most TCR beta V segments appeared in productive rearrangements about 87% or about 30% of the time, broadly matching IMGT annotations. Roughly uniform sequencing depth across donors was assumed in presence/absence analyses, although this assumption may not hold. A few of the identified cytomegalovirus-associated TCR beta chains were confirmed in vitro to be specific for cytomegalovirus antigens. A further reported finding was that TCR beta sequences accurately predicted the HLA-A and HLA-B alleles for most subjects in the first cohort. In both the original and validation cohorts, the classifier was reported to diagnose cytomegalovirus status with high specificity and sensitivity. In a later analysis, the rate of TCR association differed among HLA loci, with DRB1 alleles having the most associated TCRs and HLA-C alleles having the fewest. Compared with the approximately 720-donor mean, donors in an Asian-associated ancestry cluster had fewer N-insertions in productive TCRs, according to a later genetic analysis. Some IMGT-functional V segments, including TRBV6-2 and TRBV6-3, could not be told apart with the 87-base-pair reads, so those segments were excluded. At a false discovery rate of 0.05, a later analysis linked under 20,000 TCR beta sequences to specific HLA alleles. The sequencing pipeline was judged likely to have produced a cluster of highly shared sequence variants as a technical artifact. The authors suggested that the approach could potentially be generalized to other disease states and immunological phenotypes. Linkage disequilibrium might explain the correlated functional status among segregating V segments, but an unknown experimental factor could not be excluded. HLA typing was unavailable for some donors at each locus, so association tests used only the typed subset. For the cohort, immune exposure information was limited to CMV serostatus. Across donors, most TCR sequences were observed very rarely, whereas some public TCRs were present in many individuals. Because counts were too low, seventeen rarely observed V segments, including chromosome 9 orphons, were excluded from the earlier analysis of 587 of the donors. The study gave a list of about 150 TCR beta chains associated with cytomegalovirus. Assigning TCR associations to individual alleles was difficult when HLA alleles, especially DR and DQ, strongly co-occurred. In a later analysis, HLA-associated TCR beta chains showed more clonal expansion and lower generation probabilities than non-associated chains that were equally common. Several of the top co-occurrence clusters appeared to be linked to parvovirus B19, influenza, CMV and Epstein-Barr virus, according to a later analysis.

The cohort was made up of about 670 healthy bone marrow donors. At the time of sampling, every cohort member was nominally healthy, though immune exposures that went unrecorded were likely present. The donor tested CMV seronegative, placing the donor among the roughly 400 seronegative members of the cohort. Every donor gave a peripheral blood sample, and the peripheral blood mononuclear cells from that sample were used for TCR beta sequencing. Genomic DNA extraction from the blood cell samples was performed with the Qiagen DNeasy Blood Extraction Kit. The source of this sequence is a girl aged 2-10 years in good health and CMV-seronegative. Source material: PBMCs. Recombination connected TRBV14 to TRBJ2-1; TRBD2 matches 8 bases in the middle. CDR3 reads: CASSQGTRLNEQFF. The DNA reads as follows: TGTGCCAGCAGCCAGGGGACTAGACTCAATGAGCAGTTCTTC. Supplemented by the reference TRBV14 and TRBJ2-1 proteins around the CDR3, the complete variable domain is EAGVTQFPSHSVIEKGQTVTLRCDPISGHDNLYWYRRVMGKEIKFLLHFVKESKQDESGMPNNRFLAERTGGTYSTLKVQPAELEDSGVYFCASSQGTRLNEQFFGPGTRLTVL.